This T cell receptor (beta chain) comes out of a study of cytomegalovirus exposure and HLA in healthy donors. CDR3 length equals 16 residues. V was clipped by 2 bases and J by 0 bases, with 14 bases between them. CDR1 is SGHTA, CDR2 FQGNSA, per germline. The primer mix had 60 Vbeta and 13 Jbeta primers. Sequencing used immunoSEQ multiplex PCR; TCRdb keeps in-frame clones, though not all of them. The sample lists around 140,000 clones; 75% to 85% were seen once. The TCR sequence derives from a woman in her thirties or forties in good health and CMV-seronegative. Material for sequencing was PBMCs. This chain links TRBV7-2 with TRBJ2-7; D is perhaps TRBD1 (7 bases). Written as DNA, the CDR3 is TGTGCCAGCAGCTTAAGGCAGGGGGACTTCTCCTACGAGCAGTACTTC. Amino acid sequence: CASSLRQGDFSYEQYF.